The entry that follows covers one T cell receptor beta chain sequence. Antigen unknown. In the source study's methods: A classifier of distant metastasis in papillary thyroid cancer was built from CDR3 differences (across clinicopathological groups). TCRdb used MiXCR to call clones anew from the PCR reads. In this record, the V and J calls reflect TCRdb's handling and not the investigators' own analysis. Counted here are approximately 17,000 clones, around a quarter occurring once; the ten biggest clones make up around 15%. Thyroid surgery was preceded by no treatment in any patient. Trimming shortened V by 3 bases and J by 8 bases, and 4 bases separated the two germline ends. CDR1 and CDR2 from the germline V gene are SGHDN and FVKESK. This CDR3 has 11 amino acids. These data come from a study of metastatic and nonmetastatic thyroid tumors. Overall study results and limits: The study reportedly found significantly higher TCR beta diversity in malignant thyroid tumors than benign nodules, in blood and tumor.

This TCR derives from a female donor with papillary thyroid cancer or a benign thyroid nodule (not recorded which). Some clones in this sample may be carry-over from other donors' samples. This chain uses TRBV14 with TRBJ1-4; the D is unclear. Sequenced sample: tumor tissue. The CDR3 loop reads CASSQEEKLFF. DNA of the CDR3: TGTGCCAGCAGCCAGGAAGAAAAACTGTTTTTT.